Ten or more counts support the clone carrying this T cell receptor beta chain. Antigen: not known. The germline gives CDR1 MNHEY, CDR2 SVGAGI. The CDR3 is 18 residues long. V dropped 5 bases and J dropped 2 bases, with 22 bases sitting between them. The data derive from a study of early T cells in non-severe SARS-CoV-2 infection. The wider study: Bulk RNA taken from unsorted whole blood was sequenced, leaving chains unpaired. Study results and limitations: VDJdb matches were skewed toward anti-spike CD8 T cell responses.

Individually, cDNA molecules had unique molecular identifiers attached to them. From the 5' RACE reads, TCRdb called clonotypes with MiXCR, one entry per CDR3 protein. The top ten clones hold roughly 6.1% of a sample with around 64,000 distinct CDR3 sequences, 10% to 15% of them seen once. Sequencing used whole blood. This sequence originates from an adult who was a healthcare worker with PCR-confirmed SARS-CoV-2 infection or an uninfected control (not recorded which). J is TRBJ2-4 and V is TRBV6-5; D gene uncertain. The CDR3 is CASSTVRDSSFPKNIQYF. CDR3 nucleotides: TGTGCCAGCAGTACTGTCCGAGACTCATCTTTCCCCAAAAACATTCAGTACTTC.